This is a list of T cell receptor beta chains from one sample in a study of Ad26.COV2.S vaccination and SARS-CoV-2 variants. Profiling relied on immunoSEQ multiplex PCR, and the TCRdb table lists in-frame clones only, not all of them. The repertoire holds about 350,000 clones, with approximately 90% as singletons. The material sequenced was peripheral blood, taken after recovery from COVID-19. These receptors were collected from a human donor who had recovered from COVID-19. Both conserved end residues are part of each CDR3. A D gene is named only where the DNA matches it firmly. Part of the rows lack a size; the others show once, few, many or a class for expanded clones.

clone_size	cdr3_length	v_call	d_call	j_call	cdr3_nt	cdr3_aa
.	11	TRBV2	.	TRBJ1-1	TGTGCCAGCAGTTCCTGGGTTGGAGCTTTCTTT	CASSSWVGAFF
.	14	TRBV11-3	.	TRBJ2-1	TGTGCCAGCAGCTCAACCCAACTAGCCAATGAGCAGTTCTTC	CASSSTQLANEQFF
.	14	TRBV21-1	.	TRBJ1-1	TGTGCCAGCAGCAAACAGCCGCGGGGGACTGAAGCTTTCTTT	CASSKQPRGTEAFF
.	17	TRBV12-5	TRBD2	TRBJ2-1	TGTGCTAGTGGTTTGGCGCCGGGACTAGCCGACTACAATGAGCAGTTCTTC	CASGLAPGLADYNEQFF
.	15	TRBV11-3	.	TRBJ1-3	TGTGCCAGCAGCTTAGCCGGGGGCTTTGGAAACACCATATATTTT	CASSLAGGFGNTIYF
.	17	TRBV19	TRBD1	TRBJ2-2	TGTGCCAGTAGTACAGCCCTGGGACAGGGGAACACCGGGGAGCTGTTTTTT	CASSTALGQGNTGELFF
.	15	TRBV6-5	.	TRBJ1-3	TGTGCCAGCAGTTACGGAGACGGGATTCGAAACACCATATATTTT	CASSYGDGIRNTIYF
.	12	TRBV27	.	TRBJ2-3	TGTGCCAGCAGTCCAACCACAGATACGCAGTATTTT	CASSPTTDTQYF
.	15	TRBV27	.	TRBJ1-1	TGTGCCAGCAGTTTATCGCGGGGTCCGAACACTGAAGCTTTCTTT	CASSLSRGPNTEAFF
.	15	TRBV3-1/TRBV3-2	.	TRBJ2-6	TGTGCCAGCAGCCCCCTACTTTCTGGGGCCAACGTCCTGACTTTC	CASSPLLSGANVLTF
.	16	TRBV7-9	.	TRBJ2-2	TGTGCCAGCAGCTCCTTGGCAGGGGCTCGCACCGGGGAGCTGTTTTTT	CASSSLAGARTGELFF
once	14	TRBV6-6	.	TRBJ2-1	TGTGCCAGCAGTAAGGGTAACTCCTACAATGAGCAGTTCTTC	CASSKGNSYNEQFF
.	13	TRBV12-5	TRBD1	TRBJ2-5	TGTGCCACGGCCGGGACAGGGGGGGAGACCCAGTACTTC	CATAGTGGETQYF
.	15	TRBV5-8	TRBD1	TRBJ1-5	TGTGCCAGCAGCCCAGACAGGGCACGAGGTCAGCCCCAGCATTTT	CASSPDRARGQPQHF
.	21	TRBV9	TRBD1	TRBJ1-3	TGTGCCAGCAGCGTAGCCCGGGACAGGGACCCCAAACCGTACGCTGGAAACACCATATATTTT	CASSVARDRDPKPYAGNTIYF
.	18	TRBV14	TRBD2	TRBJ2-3	TGTGCCAGCAGCCAAGATGGGGGGGGTGGTGTGGTTGGAGATACGCAGTATTTT	CASSQDGGGGVVGDTQYF
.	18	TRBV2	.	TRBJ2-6	TGTGCCAGCAGTGGCCCACCGGGGGCCCTCTCCGGGGCCAACGTCCTGACTTTC	CASSGPPGALSGANVLTF
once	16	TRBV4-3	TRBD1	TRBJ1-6	TGCGCCAGCAGCCAAGCAACGGACAGGTACCATTCACCCCTCCACTTT	CASSQATDRYHSPLHF
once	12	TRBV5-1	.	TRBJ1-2	TGCGCCAGCAGCTTGGGAGATTTCGGCTACACCTTC	CASSLGDFGYTF
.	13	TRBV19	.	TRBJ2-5	TGTGCCAGTAGGGAACACATCCAAGAGACCCAGTACTTC	CASREHIQETQYF
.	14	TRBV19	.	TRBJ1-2	TGTGCCAGTAGTAGTCAGCCGCGTAACTATGGCTACACCTTC	CASSSQPRNYGYTF
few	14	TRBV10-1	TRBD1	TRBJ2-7	TGCGCCAGCAGTCCACAGGGGCGAAACTACGAGCAGTACTTC	CASSPQGRNYEQYF
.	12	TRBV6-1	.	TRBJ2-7	TGTGCCAGCAGTGAGGCTATCTACGAGCAGTACTTC	CASSEAIYEQYF
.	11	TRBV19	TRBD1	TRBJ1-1	TGTGCCAGTATCAGGGGGACTGAAGCTTTCTTT	CASIRGTEAFF
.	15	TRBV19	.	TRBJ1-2	TGTGCCAGTAGTATAGGAGGAGGACAGAACTATGGCTACACCTTC	CASSIGGGQNYGYTF
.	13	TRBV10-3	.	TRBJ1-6	TGTGCCATCAGTGGGCATAGCGGGTCACCCCTCCACTTT	CAISGHSGSPLHF
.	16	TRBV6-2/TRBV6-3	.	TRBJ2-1	TGTGCCAGCAGTTACAAGACAGGACCAGGGAACAATGAGCAGTTCTTC	CASSYKTGPGNNEQFF
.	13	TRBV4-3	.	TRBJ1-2	TGCGCCAGCAGCCCAGACATATCCAATGGCTACACCTTC	CASSPDISNGYTF
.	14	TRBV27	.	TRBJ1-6	TGTGCCAGCTCTCCAGGGGCCTATAATTCACCCCTCCACTTT	CASSPGAYNSPLHF
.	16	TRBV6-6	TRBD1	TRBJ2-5	TGTGCCAGCAGTCGAGTGACAGGGGTGATAGGGGAGACCCAGTACTTC	CASSRVTGVIGETQYF
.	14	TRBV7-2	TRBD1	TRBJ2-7	TGTGCCAGCAGGGACAGGACCTCTTCCTACGAGCAGTACTTC	CASRDRTSSYEQYF
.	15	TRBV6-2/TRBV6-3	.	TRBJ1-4	TGTGCCAGCAGTTATGACGGGCTAAATAATGAAAAACTGTTTTTT	CASSYDGLNNEKLFF
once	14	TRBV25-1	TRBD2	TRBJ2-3	TGTGCCAGCAGACCGGGGGGGCTTGGAGATACGCAGTATTTT	CASRPGGLGDTQYF
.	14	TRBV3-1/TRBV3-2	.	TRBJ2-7	TGTGCCAGCAGCCAAGGGGCCGGCGCCTACGAGCAGTACTTC	CASSQGAGAYEQYF
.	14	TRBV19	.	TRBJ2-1	TGTGCCAGTAGTGAGAGCGGCTCCTACAATGAGCAGTTCTTC	CASSESGSYNEQFF
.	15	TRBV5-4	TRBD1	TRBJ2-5	TGTGCCAGCAGCTACGGGACAGGGGGAGGTGAGACCCAGTACTTC	CASSYGTGGGETQYF
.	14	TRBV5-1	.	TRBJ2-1	TGCGCCAGCAGCAAGGACAGGGCGGGGGATGAGCAGTTCTTC	CASSKDRAGDEQFF
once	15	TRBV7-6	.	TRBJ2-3	TGTGCCAGCAGCGTTGGACTGGGAGACACAGATACGCAGTATTTT	CASSVGLGDTDTQYF
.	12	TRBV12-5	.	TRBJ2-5	TGTGCTAGTGGGGCTCCCGATTGGACCCAGTACTTC	CASGAPDWTQYF
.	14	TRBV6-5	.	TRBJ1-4	TGTGCCAGCAGTTACTCGTCGCGGGGACAAAAACTGTTTTTT	CASSYSSRGQKLFF
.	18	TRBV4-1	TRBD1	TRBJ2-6	TGCGCCAGCAGCCAACCCCTTGAGGGGGCAGGTGGGGCCAACGTCCTGACTTTC	CASSQPLEGAGGANVLTF
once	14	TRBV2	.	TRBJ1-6	TGTGCCAGCATGCTGGACCCTTCGGGTTCACCCCTCCACTTT	CASMLDPSGSPLHF
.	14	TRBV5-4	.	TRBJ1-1	TGTGCCAGCAGCCCCTTAGGGGAGAACACTGAAGCTTTCTTT	CASSPLGENTEAFF
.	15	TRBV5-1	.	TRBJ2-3	TGCGCCAGCAGCTTGGCGGGACACAGCACAGATACGCAGTATTTT	CASSLAGHSTDTQYF
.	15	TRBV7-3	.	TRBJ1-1	TGTGCCAGCAGCATTGGGACATCCGCGAACACTGAAGCTTTCTTT	CASSIGTSANTEAFF
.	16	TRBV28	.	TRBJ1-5	TGTGCCGCCCTACCCGGGGGGCAATATCCGAATAAGCCCCAGCATTTT	CAALPGGQYPNKPQHF
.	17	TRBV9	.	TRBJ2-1	TGTGCCAGCAGCGTAGATCCCCCGGGCCACTCCTACAATGAGCAGTTCTTC	CASSVDPPGHSYNEQFF
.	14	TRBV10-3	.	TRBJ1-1	TGTGCCATCTCCCACACGACGACAGACACTGAAGCTTTCTTT	CAISHTTTDTEAFF
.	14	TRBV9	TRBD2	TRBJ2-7	TGTGCCAGCAGCGTGGGACTATCAAATTACGAGCAGTACTTC	CASSVGLSNYEQYF
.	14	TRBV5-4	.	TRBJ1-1	TGTGCCAGCAGCTTGACCGGGACTAACACTGAAGCTTTCTTT	CASSLTGTNTEAFF
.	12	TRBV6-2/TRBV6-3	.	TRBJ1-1	TGTGCCAGCAGTTACTATAACACTGAAGCTTTCTTT	CASSYYNTEAFF
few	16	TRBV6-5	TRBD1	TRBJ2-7	TGTGCCAGCAGTTACTCTGGGACAGGGGGCAGACACGAGCAGTACTTC	CASSYSGTGGRHEQYF
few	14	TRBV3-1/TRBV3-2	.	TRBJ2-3	TGTGCCAGCAGCCATGGACTGCGCACAGATACGCAGTATTTT	CASSHGLRTDTQYF
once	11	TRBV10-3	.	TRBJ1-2	TGTGCCATCACCGAAGAGGTGGGCTACACCTTC	CAITEEVGYTF